Below, 20 T cell receptor beta chains from the same sample are listed, as sequenced in a study of cytotoxic CD8 clonotypes in ibrutinib-treated CLL. Assay: immunoSEQ multiplex PCR; the TCRdb copy retains only in-frame clones and omits some. Of around 97,000 clones in the sample, around 73% are singletons; the top ten hold less than 35%. Sample: PBMCs, taken after 12 months of ibrutinib treatment. These receptors came from a human donor with chronic lymphocytic leukemia.

This clone was counted only a few times. V gene TRBV5-4 combines with J gene TRBJ2-2; TRBD1 matches at 8 bases. The CDR3 length is 15 residues. Germline CDR1 SGHNT, CDR2 YYREEE (reference sequence). J gave up 4 bases and V 1 base, and 3 bases lay outside the gene matches. The CDR3 nucleotides read TGTGCCAGCAGCTTGACGACAGGGGCCACCGGGGAGCTGTTTTTT. Translation gives CASSLTTGATGELFF.

V and J are TRBV4-2 and TRBJ2-7, with a tentative D call TRBD1 (6 bases). From germline, CDR1 is LGHNA and CDR2 YNFKEQ. CDR3 length: 14 amino acids. Trimming left V 6 bases short and J 4 bases short, with 16 bases between. The CDR3 is CASSHSNTGYEQYF. DNA of the CDR3: TGTGCCAGCAGTCACTCTAATACAGGGTACGAGCAGTACTTC.

The chain uses TRBV6-6 and TRBJ2-4; 8 nucleotides line up with TRBD1. The CDR3 loop spans 14 amino acids. Germline V gene sequence: CDR1 MNHNY, CDR2 SVGAGI (reference sequence). J lost 6 bases, V lost 6 bases, and 7 bases had no gene match. CDR3 DNA: TGTGCCAGCAGAAACCCCGGGACAGGAAACATTCAGTACTTC. Residues: CASRNPGTGNIQYF.

This chain uses TRBV4-2 with TRBJ2-5, with 11 bases fitting TRBD2. V dropped 0 bases and J dropped 0; count of bases not matched to a gene: 9. Per the germline V gene, CDR1 is LGHNA and CDR2 is YNFKEQ. The CDR3 covers 19 residues. The CDR3 reads CASSQEWASGGPYQETQYF. CDR3 nucleotides: TGTGCCAGCAGCCAAGAGTGGGCTAGCGGGGGGCCGTACCAAGAGACCCAGTACTTC.

This clone was seen at least ten times. The chain couples TRBV4-1 to TRBJ1-6; D is unresolved. The CDR3 runs to 14 residues. Germline CDR1 reads MGHRA; CDR2 reads YSYEKL. Trimming shortened V by 6 bases and J by 9 bases, and 15 bases separated the two germline ends. The CDR3 DNA is TGCGCCAGCAGACCAGACCTAATCGGTTCACCCCTCCACTTT. It codes for CASRPDLIGSPLHF.

The chain carries TRBV7-9 and TRBJ1-4; D may be TRBD1 (5 bases). The V and J ends lost 3 bases and 7 bases respectively, with 18 bases between them. This CDR3 comprises 16 residues. Germline loops: CDR1 SEHNR, CDR2 FQNEAQ (reference sequence). This chain's CDR3 is CASSFSQGEGGEKLFF. The CDR3, as DNA: TGTGCCAGCAGCTTTTCGCAGGGAGAGGGAGGTGAAAAACTGTTTTTT.

With regard to this clone: A junction boundary mismatches the germline segment, possibly from a read error. The V and J genes are TRBV7-7 and TRBJ2-1; D remains ambiguous. Per germline, CDR1 SSHAT and CDR2 FNYEAQ (reference sequence). The CDR3 contains 15 residues. The CDR3 region has the DNA TGTGCTAGCAGCTTAAGCCTTTCATACTACAATGAGCAGTTCTTC. Its protein is CASSLSLSYYNEQFF.

The table lists this clone with a few counts. The chain combines TRBV6-1 with TRBJ2-7, with D unclear. The CDR3 runs 11 residues. Germline CDR1 is MNHNS and CDR2 is SASEGT. V was pared by 6 bases and J by 2 bases, with 5 bases between. The CDR3 spells CASSQTYEQYF. The DNA for the CDR3 is TGTGCCAGCAGCCAAACCTACGAGCAGTACTTC.

This clone was recorded a few times. The rearrangement joins TRBV6-5 to TRBJ2-7; D unclear. The germline gives CDR1 MNHEY, CDR2 SVGAGI. CDR3 length: 13 amino acids. The V end was cut by 2 bases, the J end by 2 bases, with 7 bases between. The CDR3 coding sequence is TGTGCCAGCAGTTACGAGGCAGCCTACGAGCAGTACTTC. It encodes CASSYEAAYEQYF.

The chain is built from TRBV4-1 and TRBJ1-6; no firm D call. Trimming took 0 bases from V and 11 from J, leaving 23 bases between them. Germline V gene data show CDR1 as MGHRA and CDR2 as YSYEKL. This CDR3 region has 18 residues. Here the CDR3 DNA reads TGCGCCAGCAGCCAAGATAAGGGCAGTTCAATCAAGGGCGCACCCCTCCACTTT. Amino acid sequence: CASSQDKGSSIKGAPLHF.

This chain connects TRBV5-1 to TRBJ2-5; 8 bases map to TRBD2. This CDR3 has 15 amino acids. CDR1 is SGHRS and CDR2 is YFSETQ in the germline V gene. Trimming removed 2 bases from V and 5 bases from J; junction bases left unmatched: 8. The CDR3: CASSFSGVDGETQYF. CDR3 nucleotides: TGCGCCAGCAGCTTTAGCGGGGTGGATGGCGAGACCCAGTACTTC.

J is TRBJ2-1 and V is TRBV5-1, with 8 bases that match TRBD1. CDR3 size: 14 residues. V lost 7 bases, J lost 7 bases, and 10 bases stayed unmatched. Germline-derived CDR1 and CDR2 are SGHRS and YFSETQ. The CDR3: CASRGTGGHNEQFF. The CDR3 DNA is TGCGCCAGCCGAGGGACAGGCGGGCATAATGAGCAGTTCTTC. Full variable domain (rest looked up from reference TRBV5-1 and TRBJ2-1): KAGVTQTPRYLIKTRGQQVTLSCSPISGHRSVSWYQQTPGQGLQFLFEYFSETQRNKGNFPGRFSGRQFSNSRSEMNVSTLELGDSALYLCASRGTGGHNEQFFGPGTRLTVL.

The chain has TRBV5-1 and TRBJ2-7; D perhaps matches TRBD1 (5 bases). Germline V gives CDR1 SGHRS, CDR2 YFSETQ. This CDR3 is built from 13 residues. V dropped 3 bases and J dropped 3 bases, with 10 bases sitting between them. Written as DNA, the CDR3 is TGCGCCAGCAGCTCCCTGACAGTCTACGAGCAGTACTTC. Its translation: CASSSLTVYEQYF.

This chain connects TRBV6-5 to TRBJ2-7, with TRBD1 matching over 8 bases. CDR1 MNHEY and CDR2 SVGAGI come from the germline V gene. The length of the CDR3 is 15 residues. V was pared by 0 bases and J by 6 bases, with 7 bases of the junction left unmatched. The CDR3 coding sequence is TGTGCCAGCAGTTACTCGACAGGGGAACTGGGCGAGCAGTACTTC. It yields the protein CASSYSTGELGEQYF.

This chain connects TRBV6-6 to TRBJ2-2; D may be TRBD1 (5 bases). V lost 9 bases to trimming and J lost 4 bases, with 9 bases between them. This CDR3 is built from 12 residues. CDR1 and CDR2 (germline): MNHNY, SVGAGI (reference sequence). In nucleotides, the CDR3 is TGTGCCAGTAGACAGAGCACCGGGGAGCTGTTTTTT. It specifies CASRQSTGELFF.

This chain connects TRBV4-2 to TRBJ1-5, with D maybe TRBD1 (6 bases). Germline V gene sequence: CDR1 LGHNA, CDR2 YNFKEQ. Trimming took 3 bases from V and 6 from J, leaving 9 bases between them. The CDR3 covers 13 residues. CDR3 in amino acids: CASSHGTTQPQHF. The DNA for the CDR3 is TGTGCCAGCAGCCATGGGACAACTCAGCCCCAGCATTTT.

Comments on this clone: Additional DNA sequences in this sample encode the identical CDR3. The rearrangement links TRBV5-1 to TRBJ1-1; a weak D match, TRBD1 (5 bases). Trimming cost V 4 bases and J 2 bases, with 12 bases left between them. The CDR3 contains 14 residues. Germline CDR1 and CDR2: SGHRS and YFSETQ. The CDR3 sequence is CASSLATANTEAFF. The CDR3 bases are TGCGCCAGCAGCCTCGCGACAGCCAACACTGAAGCTTTCTTT.

CDR3 nucleotide sequence: TGTGCCAGCAGTACCGGGACCGGGAGCTCACCCCTCCACTTT. It is translated as CASSTGTGSSPLHF. The rearrangement uses TRBV6-6 and TRBJ1-6; tentatively, D is TRBD1 (5 bases). Trimming took off 5 bases at V and 10 bases at J, with 15 bases between the two ends. CDR3 length equals 14 residues. Germline CDR1 MNHNY, CDR2 SVGAGI (reference sequence).

This clone was recorded a few times. The chain has TRBV28 and TRBJ1-2, with D perhaps TRBD1 (6 bases). Germline assignment: CDR1 MDHEN and CDR2 SYDVKM. Trimming cost V 5 bases and J 7 bases, with 14 bases left between them. This CDR3 spans 13 amino acids. For the CDR3, the DNA is TGTGCCAGCAGTACCCCAGGACAGTTTGGCTACACCTTC. It specifies CASSTPGQFGYTF.

This chain joins TRBV4-3 and TRBJ2-7; unclear D gene. The V gene lost 0 bases and the J gene lost 1 base, with 10 bases spanning the gap. Germline-derived CDR1 and CDR2 are LGHNA and YSLEER. CDR3 length: 15 amino acids. CDR3 nucleotide sequence: TGCGCCAGCAGCCAAGAGTACGGAAATTCCTACGAGCAGTACTTC. Amino acids: CASSQEYGNSYEQYF.